Shown below are 21 T cell receptor beta chains from a single sample sequenced in a study of response to subunit inactivated influenza vaccine. TCRdb re-derived calls from the RT-PCR reads in MiXCR, one entry per CDR3 protein. The sample contains roughly 780,000 distinct CDR3 sequences, approximately 18% of which appear only once. Sequencing was performed on PBMCs from blood, taken roughly 5 days after vaccination. The origin of the receptors is a man aged 45-60 years who received an inactivated influenza vaccine.

V usage is TRBV20-1 and J usage is TRBJ1-1; no definite D call. The CDR3 length is 14 residues. CDR1 is DFQATT, CDR2 SNEGSKA, per germline (reference sequence). V dropped 5 bases and J dropped 5 bases, with 18 bases sitting between them. The CDR3 coding sequence is TGCAGTGCTGGCCTAGGACTTCCCGGGACTGAAGCTTTCTTT. This sequence encodes CSAGLGLPGTEAFF.

CDR3 in amino acids: CASSFVAGGVHSYNEQFF. Here the CDR3 DNA reads TGTGCCAGCAGTTTTGTAGCGGGAGGCGTACACTCCTACAATGAGCAGTTCTTC. J is TRBJ2-1 and V is TRBV28; 10 positions match TRBD2. J lost 0 bases, V lost 3 bases, and 8 bases had no gene match. The CDR3 runs to 18 residues. Germline CDR1 MDHEN, CDR2 SYDVKM. The full variable domain, its missing parts supplied by reference TRBV28 and TRBJ2-1, is DVKVTQSSRYLVKRTGEKVFLECVQDMDHENMFWYRQDPGLGLRLIYFSYDVKMKEKGDIPEGYSVSREKKERFSLILESASTNQTSMYLCASSFVAGGVHSYNEQFFGPGTRLTVL.

This clonotype has a handful of counts. The CDR3 loop is CSARRGAEGTEAFF. The CDR3 DNA reads TGCAGTGCCAGGCGGGGGGCGGAGGGCACTGAAGCTTTCTTT. V usage is TRBV20-1 and J usage is TRBJ1-1; TRBD1 is a possible D gene (6 bases). CDR3 size: 14 residues. Germline assignment: CDR1 DFQATT and CDR2 SNEGSKA (reference sequence). Trimming cost V 6 bases and J 4 bases, with 18 bases left between them.

This chain links TRBV30 with TRBJ2-7; 9 bases agree with TRBD1. Germline V CDR1 and CDR2: GTSNPN, SVGIG (reference sequence). Losses at the gene ends were 3 bases for V and 3 bases for J; bases not matched to a gene: 6. The CDR3 extends over 14 amino acids. CDR3 sequence reads: CAWSVGTGLYEQYF. The CDR3 region has the DNA TGTGCCTGGAGCGTCGGGACAGGGCTCTACGAGCAGTACTTC.

The chain joins TRBV12-3 or TRBV12-4 to TRBJ1-2, with D hard to call. V was cut by 4 bases and J by 8 bases, with 14 bases left in between. CDR3 length: 13 amino acids. The CDR3 is CASSSHSEEGYTF. CDR3 coding DNA: TGTGCCAGCAGTTCCCACAGCGAGGAGGGCTACACCTTC.

V and J are TRBV20-1 and TRBJ2-3; D is uncertain. The CDR3 has 17 amino acids. In germline, CDR1 is DFQATT, CDR2 SNEGSKA (reference sequence). Trimming took 2 bases from V and 0 from J, leaving 18 bases between them. CDR3 sequence: CSARFTRILISTDTQYF. CDR3 coding DNA: TGCAGTGCTAGATTTACCCGAATACTAATCAGCACAGATACGCAGTATTTT.

This chain links TRBV21-1 with TRBJ2-3; the tabulated D call, TRBD1, remains unverified against the DNA. TRBV21-1 is a pseudogene segment. The CDR3 has 14 amino acids. CDR3: CACRGGRPPDTQYF. CDR3 sequence (DNA): TGTGCCTGCCGGGGGGGGCGTCCACCGGATACGCAGTATTTT.

Only a few counts were recorded for this clonotype. V is TRBV6-1 and J is TRBJ1-5; no clear D gene. Germline loops: CDR1 MNHNS, CDR2 SASEGT. The V end lost 5 bases, the J end lost 9 bases, and 11 bases lay between the germline ends. This CDR3 comprises 12 residues. The CDR3 loop reads CASSLRPRPQHF. In DNA form, the CDR3 reads TGTGCCAGCAGTCTCAGACCGCGGCCCCAGCATTTT.

J is TRBJ2-1 and V is TRBV6-1, with 10 bases lining up with TRBD2. Germline V gene lookup returns CDR1 MNHNS and CDR2 SASEGT. The trim removed 7 bases at V and 9 bases at J, leaving 15 bases unmatched. The CDR3 is 16 amino acids. This chain's CDR3 is CASTQGPISGRGEQFF. The CDR3, as DNA: TGTGCCAGCACCCAAGGGCCCATAAGCGGGAGGGGTGAGCAGTTCTTC.

The CDR3 spells CASSFYGSNEQFF. CDR3 nucleotides: TGCGCCAGCAGCTTTTATGGGTCCAATGAGCAGTTCTTC. This chain connects TRBV5-1 to TRBJ2-1; D is ambiguous. CDR3 length: 13 residues. The germline V gene has CDR1 SGHRS and CDR2 YFSETQ. Trimming removed 2 bases at V and 6 bases at J, with 9 bases between.

The gene calls are TRBV20-1 and TRBJ2-5; 10 bases agree with TRBD1. CDR3 length: 15 residues. Trimming at V came to 1 base and at J to 5 bases, leaving 7 bases not matched to a gene. Germline CDR1 and CDR2: DFQATT and SNEGSKA (reference sequence). CDR3 in amino acids: CSARGGQGTEETQYF. In nucleotides, the CDR3 is TGCAGTGCTAGAGGGGGACAGGGGACGGAGGAGACCCAGTACTTC.

The CDR3 region is CSVELQMNTEAFF. As DNA, the CDR3 is TGCAGCGTTGAATTGCAGATGAACACTGAAGCTTTCTTT. The chain recombines TRBV29-1 with TRBJ1-1; D gene uncertain. V was clipped by 2 bases and J by 0 bases, with 7 bases between them. This CDR3 is built from 13 residues. Germline V gene lookup returns CDR1 SQVTM and CDR2 ANQGSEA. Full variable domain (outside the CDR3, taken from reference TRBV29-1 and TRBJ1-1): SAVISQKPSRDICQRGTSLTIQCQVDSQVTMMFWYRQQPGQSLTLIATANQGSEATYESGFVIDKFPISRPNLTFSTLTVSNMSPEDSSIYLCSVELQMNTEAFFGQGTRLTVV.

The chain links TRBV18 to TRBJ2-5; D is unclear. The CDR3 is made up of 14 amino acids. The ends were cut back, 0 bases at V and 1 base at J, with 6 bases in the middle. Germline V gene sequence: CDR1 KGHSH, CDR2 LQKENI. This chain's CDR3 is CASSPPHSQETQYF. CDR3 nucleotide sequence: TGTGCCAGCTCACCACCGCACAGCCAAGAGACCCAGTACTTC.

The rearrangement links TRBV6-1 to TRBJ2-1; 13 bases map to TRBD2. The CDR3 spans 14 residues. Germline V gene data show CDR1 as MNHNS and CDR2 as SASEGT. J was trimmed by 10 bases and V by 6 bases; bases with no gene match: 6. The CDR3 sequence is CASSPALAGGEQFF. The CDR3 coding sequence is TGTGCCAGCAGCCCCGCACTAGCGGGAGGGGAGCAGTTCTTC.

The chain combines TRBV11-2 with TRBJ2-1, with 7 nucleotides matching TRBD2. J lost 5 bases, V lost 0 bases, and 4 bases had no gene match. Germline V gene sequence: CDR1 SGHAT, CDR2 FQNNGV. There are 15 residues in the CDR3. The CDR3 sequence is CASSLDLAVHNEQFF. The CDR3 nucleotides read TGTGCCAGCAGCTTAGATCTAGCGGTCCACAATGAGCAGTTCTTC.

This clonotype was seen only a few times. This chain uses TRBV6-5 with TRBJ1-1; 9 bases line up with TRBD1. The V gene end was trimmed by 2 bases and the J gene end by 4 bases; junction bases not matched to a gene: 2. The CDR3 loop spans 14 amino acids. Germline CDR1 MNHEY, CDR2 SVGAGI. CDR3 residues: CASSYDRGTTEAFF. The CDR3 coding sequence is TGTGCCAGCAGTTACGACAGGGGGACCACTGAAGCTTTCTTT.

The chain recombines TRBV18 with TRBJ1-1; no clear D. The CDR3 is 16 amino acids. V was trimmed by 3 bases and J by 3 bases, leaving 17 bases between them. From germline, CDR1 is KGHSH and CDR2 LQKENI. In DNA, the CDR3 is TGTGCCAGCTCACCTTTTCCGGGAATCTCGGACACTGAAGCTTTCTTT. This sequence encodes CASSPFPGISDTEAFF.

The rearrangement links TRBV20-1 to TRBJ1-5, with D unresolved. CDR1 and CDR2 from the germline V gene are DFQATT and SNEGSKA (reference sequence). The CDR3 has 14 residues. V lost 7 bases and J lost 0, with 13 bases in between. In DNA form, the CDR3 reads TGCAGTGTCCCGTCCATCCTTAGCAATCAGCCCCAGCATTTT. Translated, it gives CSVPSILSNQPQHF.

This clonotype came up a few times. The V call is TRBV14, the J call TRBJ1-1; 8 nucleotides agree with TRBD1. Germline loops: CDR1 SGHDN, CDR2 FVKESK. Trimming cost V 8 bases and J 6 bases; bases outside gene matches: 8. The CDR3 totals 13 residues. CDR3 nucleotide sequence: TGTGCCAGCCGAGACTCAGGGGGCTCTGAAGCTTTCTTT. Encoded protein: CASRDSGGSEAFF. The full variable domain, with the rest looked up from reference TRBV14 and TRBJ1-1, is EAGVTQFPSHSVIEKGQTVTLRCDPISGHDNLYWYRRVMGKEIKFLLHFVKESKQDESGMPNNRFLAERTGGTYSTLKVQPAELEDSGVYFCASRDSGGSEAFFGQGTRLTVV.

The chain combines TRBV20-1 with TRBJ2-7, with TRBD1 identical over 8 bases. With V trimmed by 2 bases and J by 5 bases, 11 bases remained unmatched. The CDR3 runs to 15 residues. The germline CDR1 and CDR2 sequences are DFQATT and SNEGSKA (reference sequence). The DNA for the CDR3 is TGCAGTGCTAGACCAGACAGGGGTAGTCTCCACGAGCAGTACTTC. Protein product: CSARPDRGSLHEQYF.

This clonotype was recorded many times. The V call is TRBV24-1, the J call TRBJ2-1; D is possibly TRBD2 (6 bases). The CDR3 length is 14 residues. The germline V gene has CDR1 KGHDR and CDR2 SFDVKD. V was trimmed by 2 bases and J by 12 bases, leaving 16 bases between them. This CDR3 reads CATSDYPVGAGQFF. The CDR3, as DNA: TGTGCCACCAGTGATTACCCCGTCGGAGCGGGGCAGTTCTTC.